This is a list of T cell receptor beta chains from one sample in a study of control samples from healthy donors and cancer patients. Data came from immunoSEQ multiplex PCR; TCRdb stores just in-frame clones and leaves some out. The sample lists 85,000 to 100,000 clones, 85% to 95% occurring once. The material sequenced was blood. These TCRs come from a young man in good health. Each CDR3 is given with its conserved first and last residue. D genes are given only for firm matches. The size of a clone is reported for some rows only, either as once, few or many, or as a class for expanded clones.

d_gene,v_gene,abundance,j_gene,CDR3aa,CDR3nt
.,TRBV19,.,TRBJ1-1,CASSGQRLMNTEAFF,TGTGCCAGTAGCGGACAGAGGCTCATGAACACTGAAGCTTTCTTT
.,TRBV2,once,TRBJ1-2,CAGRRSNYGYTF,TGTGCCGGTAGACGATCCAACTATGGCTACACCTTC
.,TRBV30,.,TRBJ2-2,CAWNEGATGELFF,TGTGCCTGGAACGAGGGAGCCACCGGGGAGCTGTTTTTT
.,TRBV21-1,.,TRBJ2-5,CARRRGRQETQYF,TGTGCCCGCCGCCGGGGCCGACAAGAGACCCAGTACTTC
.,TRBV5-6,.,TRBJ2-1,CASSLGLSGVMDEQFF,TGTGCCAGCAGCTTGGGGCTTTCAGGGGTAATGGATGAGCAGTTCTTC
.,TRBV30,.,TRBJ1-1,CAWSVGWREVPLFEAFF,TGTGCCTGGAGTGTAGGGTGGCGTGAAGTGCCCCTCTTTGAAGCTTTCTTT
TRBD1,TRBV5-1,.,TRBJ1-1,CASSLSPQGGLRTEAFF,TGCGCCAGCAGCTTGTCACCCCAAGGGGGCTTGAGGACTGAAGCTTTCTTT
.,TRBV5-1,.,TRBJ2-7,CASRPDPSARNEQYF,TGCGCCAGCAGACCAGATCCTTCTGCTAGGAACGAGCAGTACTTC
.,TRBV29-1,.,TRBJ1-1,CSVGGVPGETEAFF,TGCAGCGTCGGAGGCGTCCCGGGGGAAACTGAAGCTTTCTTT
TRBD2,TRBV6-6,.,TRBJ2-7,CASSHLAGPAYEQYF,TGTGCCAGCAGCCACCTAGCGGGGCCAGCCTACGAGCAGTACTTC